This TCR beta chain was captured in a study of blood T cells in healthy people across ages. Study results and caveats: Bulk PBMC profiling left naive and antigen-experienced comparisons inconclusive.

Germline-derived CDR1 and CDR2 are DFQATT and SNEGSKA (reference sequence). This CDR3 region has 15 residues. Trimming shortened V by 0 bases and J by 7 bases, and 17 bases separated the two germline ends. This clonotype was picked up a small number of times. Antigen: not known. It was with a sample-barcoded 5' primer and a J-beta primer mix that a second PCR of roughly 7 to 12 cycles was run. TCRdb analysed the 5' RACE reads with MiXCR anew, one entry per CDR3 protein. The sample has about 1.6 million distinct CDR3 sequences; roughly 32% are singletons. The sequencing input was blood. This receptor was taken from a woman aged 25 to 45 in good health. This sequence joins TRBV20-1 and TRBJ2-3; a possible D gene is TRBD2 (5 bases). The CDR3 DNA is TGCAGTGCTAGAGATACCCTCCGGGATACGTATACGCAGTATTTT. It codes for CSARDTLRDTYTQYF.